Shown below are 30 T cell receptor beta chains from a single sample sequenced in a study of cytomegalovirus exposure and HLA in healthy donors. Amplification used 60 Vbeta primers and 13 Jbeta primers. The data were produced by immunoSEQ multiplex PCR, yet TCRdb's version contains in-frame clones alone and is incomplete. The sample shows 150,000 to 200,000 clones, 70% to 90% of them seen only once. The material sequenced was PBMCs. These TCRs come from a woman under 40 in good health and CMV-seropositive.

The gene calls are TRBV10-2 and TRBJ1-1; 9 bases match TRBD1. The V and J ends lost 4 bases and 4 bases, in that order; junction bases with no gene match: 1. The CDR3 totals 13 residues. Germline V lookup: CDR1 WSHSY, CDR2 SAAADI. The CDR3 DNA reads as TGCGCCAGCAGTGTGACAGGGGGCACTGAAGCTTTCTTT. Its translation: CASSVTGGTEAFF.

The rearrangement joins TRBV10-3 to TRBJ2-1, with TRBD1 matching over 11 bases. J lost 6 bases, V lost 6 bases, and 4 bases had no gene match. This CDR3 contains 14 residues. Germline CDR1 reads ENHRY; CDR2 reads SYGVKD. CDR3 sequence: CAISTGTGGNEQFF. As DNA, the CDR3 is TGTGCCATCAGCACCGGGACAGGGGGCAATGAGCAGTTCTTC.

The chain uses TRBV5-1 and TRBJ2-7; D may be TRBD1 (6 bases). The CDR3 runs to 16 residues. CDR1 SGHRS and CDR2 YFSETQ come from the germline V gene. The V end was cut by 0 bases, the J end by 6 bases, with 19 bases between. The CDR3, as DNA: TGCGCCAGCAGCTTGGCCCCTCCAGGGGACGGTGGCGAGCAGTACTTC. Translated: CASSLAPPGDGGEQYF.

The chain links TRBV28 to TRBJ1-2; the D gene is possibly TRBD1 (6 bases). The V and J ends lost 2 bases and 3 bases respectively, with 13 bases between them. The CDR3 has 15 amino acids. From germline, CDR1 is MDHEN and CDR2 SYDVKM. CDR3 DNA: TGTGCCAGCAGTTTACGCGGGGGGCCCTACTATGGCTACACCTTC. Translation: CASSLRGGPYYGYTF.

The chain is built from TRBV5-6 and TRBJ2-1; TRBD2 aligns across 15 bases. Losses at the gene ends were 2 bases for V and 4 bases for J; bases not matched to a gene: 1. CDR3 length: 16 residues. The germline V gene has CDR1 SGHDT and CDR2 YYEEEE. The DNA for the CDR3 is TGTGCCAGCAGCTTAGGACTAGCGGGGGGGTACAATGAGCAGTTCTTC. This gives the protein CASSLGLAGGYNEQFF.

This clone was detected a few times. The V call is TRBV10-1, the J call TRBJ2-5; 8 bases align to TRBD2. The CDR3 is made up of 18 amino acids. Germline CDR1 reads WNHNN; CDR2 reads SYGVQD (reference sequence). J lost 5 bases, V lost 4 bases, and 18 bases had no gene match. The CDR3 loop is CASSGRGKPTGGGETQYF. As DNA, the CDR3 is TGCGCCAGCAGTGGACGCGGTAAGCCGACGGGAGGGGGGGAGACCCAGTACTTC.

The chain couples TRBV18 to TRBJ1-3, with D unclear. The ends were cut back, 3 bases at V and 0 bases at J, with 9 bases in the middle. This CDR3 is 15 amino acids long. Germline loops: CDR1 KGHSH, CDR2 LQKENI. In DNA, the CDR3 is TGTGCCAGCTCACCTCTGAGTCCCTCTGGAAACACCATATATTTT. Its translation is CASSPLSPSGNTIYF.

This chain links TRBV4-1 with TRBJ1-1; a weak D match, TRBD1 (5 bases). V shed 0 bases and J shed 4 bases, with 24 bases lying between them. The germline gives CDR1 MGHRA, CDR2 YSYEKL. The CDR3 is made up of 19 amino acids. The CDR3 DNA follows: TGCGCCAGCAGCCAAGATTCAGCAGTTTCCGGGGGTCTGAGCACTGAAGCTTTCTTT. It yields the protein CASSQDSAVSGGLSTEAFF.

V is TRBV5-1 and J is TRBJ2-3; 10 nucleotides match TRBD2. Germline V lookup: CDR1 SGHRS, CDR2 YFSETQ. Trimming at V came to 0 bases and at J to 6 bases, leaving 7 bases not matched to a gene. The CDR3 runs 16 residues. In DNA form, the CDR3 reads TGCGCCAGCAGCTTGGGAGTAGCGGGGGGACGGGATACGCAGTATTTT. Translated, it gives CASSLGVAGGRDTQYF.

This rearrangement joins TRBV5-6 to TRBJ2-3; no definite D call. CDR1 SGHDT and CDR2 YYEEEE come from the germline V gene. The ends were cut back, 2 bases at V and 3 bases at J, with 7 bases in the middle. This CDR3 comprises 13 residues. The CDR3 loop is CASSLDQTDTQYF. In nucleotides, the CDR3 is TGTGCCAGCAGCTTAGATCAGACAGATACGCAGTATTTT.

V usage is TRBV29-1 and J usage is TRBJ1-1, with D uncertain. Trimming shortened V by 2 bases and J by 3 bases, and 16 bases separated the two germline ends. The CDR3 contains 15 residues. Germline V gives CDR1 SQVTM, CDR2 ANQGSEA. This CDR3 reads CSVETRKRKDTEAFF. The CDR3 DNA reads as TGCAGCGTTGAAACGAGGAAGAGGAAGGACACTGAAGCTTTCTTT.

This chain connects TRBV10-3 to TRBJ2-1, with 10 bases that match TRBD1. V dropped 6 bases and J dropped 6; count of bases not matched to a gene: 8. The CDR3 extends over 15 amino acids. CDR1 is ENHRY and CDR2 is SYGVKD in the germline V gene. The CDR3 DNA is TGTGCCATCAGATCAGCGACAGGGGGCTTCAATGAGCAGTTCTTC. Translating gives CAIRSATGGFNEQFF.

This clone was counted once. This sequence joins TRBV19 and TRBJ1-1, with 11 bases lining up with TRBD1. The CDR3 covers 18 residues. Trimming at V came to 4 bases and at J to 1 base, leaving 11 bases not matched to a gene. Germline values: CDR1 LNHDA, CDR2 SQIVND (reference sequence). CDR3 bases: TGTGCCAGTAGTACCCTTGCGGCCGGGACAGGGGGGAACACTGAAGCTTTCTTT. Protein sequence: CASSTLAAGTGGNTEAFF.

There are a few counts of this clone. The CDR3 sequence is CASSPMTGNEQFF. The CDR3 nucleotides are TGTGCCAGCAGTCCCATGACAGGCAATGAGCAGTTCTTC. V gene TRBV2 combines with J gene TRBJ2-1; TRBD1 might be the D (6 bases). Trimming left V 5 bases short and J 6 bases short, with 11 bases between. The CDR3 is made up of 13 amino acids. CDR1 SNHLY and CDR2 FYNNEI come from the germline V gene.

This clone was seen more than once but under ten times. The rearrangement joins TRBV2 to TRBJ1-5; D possibly corresponds to TRBD1 (6 bases). Germline assignment: CDR1 SNHLY and CDR2 FYNNEI. This CDR3 spans 15 amino acids. The V end lost 4 bases, the J end lost 0 bases, and 10 bases lay between the germline ends. The CDR3 DNA is TGTGCCAGCAGTGCCGGGACATTTAGCAATCAGCCCCAGCATTTT. This encodes CASSAGTFSNQPQHF.

This chain joins TRBV7-3 and TRBJ2-2; 11 nucleotides line up with TRBD1. The length of the CDR3 is 16 residues. CDR1 is SGHTA, CDR2 FQGTGA, per germline. Trimming at V came to 5 bases and at J to 5 bases, leaving 7 bases not matched to a gene. CDR3 residues: CASSPRTGGETGELFF. CDR3 DNA: TGTGCCAGCAGCCCAAGGACAGGGGGCGAGACCGGGGAGCTGTTTTTT.

The V gene is TRBV5-6, the J gene TRBJ1-1, with TRBD1 matching 9 bases. Germline values: CDR1 SGHDT, CDR2 YYEEEE. This CDR3 comprises 16 residues. V was clipped by 2 bases and J by 5 bases; unmatched bases: 10. The CDR3 DNA follows: TGTGCCAGCAGCTTCCGGGACAGGGCGAGGAGGACTGAAGCTTTCTTT. This sequence encodes CASSFRDRARRTEAFF.

V is TRBV12-5 and J is TRBJ1-5; possible D gene TRBD1, 6 bases. This CDR3 is 13 amino acids long. With 5 bases removed from V and 7 bases from J, the gap between germline ends came to 12 bases. Germline loops: CDR1 LGHNT, CDR2 FRNRAP. The chain's CDR3 is CASGLGQTQPQHF. The CDR3 DNA follows: TGTGCTAGTGGTCTAGGACAGACCCAGCCCCAGCATTTT.

V usage is TRBV7-2 and J usage is TRBJ1-1; D is perhaps TRBD1 (5 bases). This CDR3 region has 14 residues. Trimming shortened V by 5 bases and J by 3 bases, and 13 bases separated the two germline ends. The germline V gene encodes CDR1 SGHTA and CDR2 FQGNSA. The CDR3 DNA sequence: TGTGCCAGCAGCCCGAGACAGTACCACACTGAAGCTTTCTTT. Protein product: CASSPRQYHTEAFF.

The CDR3 DNA is TGCGCCAGCAGAGGGGCGCGAACTGAAGCTTTCTTT. It codes for CASRGARTEAFF. The chain is built from TRBV5-1 and TRBJ1-1; a weak D match, TRBD1 (5 bases). The CDR3 is 12 amino acids. Trimming cost V 5 bases and J 5 bases, with 10 bases left between them. CDR1 and CDR2 (germline): SGHRS, YFSETQ.

The rearrangement links TRBV9 to TRBJ1-2; 7 bases match TRBD1. The V gene end was trimmed by 3 bases and the J gene end by 2 bases; junction bases not matched to a gene: 13. Germline V CDR1 and CDR2: SGDLS, YYNGEE. This CDR3 is built from 17 residues. The DNA for the CDR3 is TGTGCCAGCAGCGCGCTGCACAGGGGAAGGGTGAACTATGGCTACACCTTC. The encoded protein is CASSALHRGRVNYGYTF.

The rearrangement links TRBV5-4 to TRBJ2-7; a weak D match, TRBD1 (6 bases). Trimming shortened V by 0 bases and J by 6 bases, and 10 bases separated the two germline ends. The CDR3 spans 13 residues. Germline values: CDR1 SGHNT, CDR2 YYREEE (reference sequence). The CDR3 DNA reads as TGTGCCAGCAGCTTGGGGCTACAGGGCGAGCAGTACTTC. Translating gives CASSLGLQGEQYF.

The chain employs TRBV5-1 and TRBJ1-2, with D possibly TRBD1 on 6 matching bases. Trimming removed 4 bases at V and 0 bases at J, with 16 bases between. The CDR3 totals 16 residues. Per germline, CDR1 SGHRS and CDR2 YFSETQ. CDR3 loop: CASSRQGPSTNYGYTF. CDR3 nucleotide sequence: TGCGCCAGCAGCAGGCAGGGGCCTTCGACTAACTATGGCTACACCTTC. Filled out from reference TRBV5-1 and TRBJ1-2, the complete variable domain reads KAGVTQTPRYLIKTRGQQVTLSCSPISGHRSVSWYQQTPGQGLQFLFEYFSETQRNKGNFPGRFSGRQFSNSRSEMNVSTLELGDSALYLCASSRQGPSTNYGYTFGSGTRLTVV.

The J gene is TRBJ2-3, the V gene TRBV4-2; weak D call: TRBD1 (6 bases). Trimming left V 2 bases short and J 1 base short, with 13 bases between. The germline V gene has CDR1 LGHNA and CDR2 YNFKEQ. This CDR3 is built from 16 residues. This CDR3 is CASSQQQGGGTDTQYF. CDR3 nucleotides: TGTGCCAGCAGCCAACAACAGGGCGGTGGCACAGATACGCAGTATTTT.

The chain links TRBV29-1 to TRBJ2-5, with a tentative D call TRBD2 (5 bases). The V gene's germline CDR1 is SQVTM and CDR2 ANQGSEA. The ends were cut back, 7 bases at V and 5 bases at J, with 14 bases in the middle. The CDR3 consists of 12 residues. CDR3 nucleotides: TGCAGCGGGATCGGGCTAGCCGAGACCCAGTACTTC. Its translation is CSGIGLAETQYF.

The chain couples TRBV21-1 to TRBJ1-5; TRBD1 reflects the table's D call only, with no check against the DNA. TRBV21-1 is reported as a pseudogene. The length of the CDR3 is 17 residues. The CDR3 sequence is CASARLDRESSNQPQHF. The DNA for the CDR3 is TGTGCCAGCGCCCGACTTGACAGGGAATCAAGCAATCAGCCCCAGCATTTT.

This chain joins TRBV18 and TRBJ1-2; 8 nucleotides align to TRBD1. Germline V gene sequence: CDR1 KGHSH, CDR2 LQKENI. CDR3 length: 16 residues. Unmatched junction bases numbered 11, after V lost 4 bases and J lost 4 bases. The CDR3 protein is CASSHGTGGFGYGYTF. The DNA for the CDR3 is TGTGCCAGCTCACACGGAACAGGGGGTTTTGGCTATGGCTACACCTTC.

The chain joins TRBV9 to TRBJ2-1, with TRBD2 matching 7 bases. CDR3 size: 15 residues. The germline CDR1 and CDR2 sequences are SGDLS and YYNGEE. The trim removed 4 bases at V and 5 bases at J, leaving 9 bases unmatched. This chain's CDR3 is CASSPRGLPNNEQFF. For the CDR3, the DNA is TGTGCCAGCAGCCCCCGGGGACTACCAAACAATGAGCAGTTCTTC.

This rearrangement joins TRBV30 to TRBJ1-3; unclear D gene. This CDR3 is built from 13 residues. Per the germline V gene, CDR1 is GTSNPN and CDR2 is SVGIG (reference sequence). The V gene lost 2 bases and the J gene lost 0 bases, with 5 bases spanning the gap. In DNA form, the CDR3 reads TGTGCCTGGAGTTCAATCTCTGGAAACACCATATATTTT. This encodes CAWSSISGNTIYF.

This rearrangement joins TRBV6-5 to TRBJ2-3; 8 nucleotides align to TRBD1. The ends lost 5 bases at V and 2 bases at J; junction bases unmatched: 6. Germline CDR1 MNHEY, CDR2 SVGAGI. This CDR3 has 15 amino acids. The CDR3 sequence: CASSLRDRTTDTQYF. The CDR3 bases are TGTGCCAGCAGTCTCCGGGACAGGACCACAGATACGCAGTATTTT.